This TCR beta chain was identified in a study of Graves' ophthalmopathy and Graves' hyperthyroidism. Study details: Peripheral blood collection took place at initial diagnosis, before any treatment. Study-wide results and limits: Ophthalmopathy progression cases were predicted by the model with approximately 66% sensitivity and roughly 72% specificity. Blood also harbored most expanded thyroid clonotypes above 0.001 frequency.

Details on this clonotype: Its specificity is not known. This likely comes from a read error, as the CDR3 has no conserved phenylalanine or tryptophan at its end.

Germline values: CDR1 MGHRA, CDR2 YSYEKL. V shed 5 bases, J shed 8 bases, and the junction held 2 bases outside the gene matches. This CDR3 spans 11 amino acids. Additional autoimmune diseases, uncontrolled infections, pregnancy or lactation disqualified patients. For repertoire sequencing, the TCR beta CDR3 regions were amplified from RNA transcripts. Investigators did first-round RT-PCR with HTBI primers, then second-round multiplex PCR. TCRdb analysed the multiplex PCR reads with MiXCR anew, one entry per CDR3 protein. Of roughly 610,000 distinct CDR3 sequences listed, roughly 20% are singletons. The V gene is TRBV4-1, the J gene TRBJ1-1; TRBD1 matches 7 bases. The sequenced sample consisted of peripheral blood. This sequence originates from a woman aged 18-29 years with stable Graves' hyperthyroidism. Some clones in this sample may be carry-over from other donors' samples. The CDR3 is CASSSGGEAFS. CDR3 bases: TGCGCCAGCAGCTCAGGGGGAGAAGCTTTCTCT.